These 24 T cell receptor beta chains came from one sample sequenced in a study of blood T cell repertoires in COVID-19. Clones were read by immunoSEQ multiplex PCR, and TCRdb kept only the in-frame ones, dropping some. The sample lists under 300,000 clones; roughly three quarters were seen once. The sample taken for sequencing was peripheral blood. These receptors were taken from a middle-aged woman with active or convalescent COVID-19.

This clone was counted once. The germline gene is not matched at one end of the junction; a read error may be the cause. The chain couples TRBV5-1 to TRBJ1-2; no reliable D call. CDR1 is SGHRS and CDR2 is YFSETQ in the germline V gene. The CDR3 runs 11 residues. CDR3 in amino acids: CASTDSSEVAF. The DNA for the CDR3 is TGCGCCAGCACAGATTCGAGCGAGGTGGCCTTC.

V gene TRBV12-3 or TRBV12-4 combines with J gene TRBJ1-1; tentatively, D is TRBD1 (6 bases). V was cut by 6 bases and J by 6 bases, with 14 bases left in between. The CDR3 contains 13 residues. The CDR3 DNA reads as TGTGCCAGCAGCTTTAACGGACAGTCTGAAGCTTTCTTT. Its protein is CASSFNGQSEAFF.

This clone showed up just once. This rearrangement joins TRBV10-3 to TRBJ2-6; a possible D gene is TRBD2 (6 bases). Trimming removed 0 bases at V and 1 base at J, with 10 bases between. Per germline, CDR1 ENHRY and CDR2 SYGVKD. CDR3 size: 17 residues. CDR3 region: CAISESSGVSGANVLTF. For the CDR3, the DNA is TGTGCCATCAGTGAGTCGTCGGGGGTATCTGGGGCCAACGTCCTGACTTTC.

The chain is built from TRBV7-9 and TRBJ1-1; D remains unclear. The CDR3 length is 14 residues. Trimming shortened V by 5 bases and J by 1 base, and 11 bases separated the two germline ends. CDR1 and CDR2 from the germline V gene are SEHNR and FQNEAQ (reference sequence). The CDR3 protein is CASSRGSENTEAFF. The CDR3 DNA follows: TGTGCCAGCAGCCGAGGGTCAGAGAACACTGAAGCTTTCTTT.

The CDR3 region is CASSQQGKEAFF. DNA for the CDR3: TGCGCCAGCAGCCAGCAGGGAAAGGAAGCTTTCTTT. V is TRBV5-1 and J is TRBJ1-1, with D tentatively TRBD1 (5 bases). Germline V lookup: CDR1 SGHRS, CDR2 YFSETQ. This CDR3 is 12 amino acids long. V was shortened by 4 bases and J by 8 bases, with 12 bases between the two germline ends.

V and J are TRBV11-2 and TRBJ2-7; D may be TRBD1 (5 bases). The germline V and J ends were trimmed by 4 bases and 2 bases, with 12 bases remaining between them. This CDR3 has 14 residues. Germline CDR1 and CDR2: SGHAT and FQNNGV. CDR3 nucleotide sequence: TGTGCCAGCAGCTCTGGGGCAGGGCCCTACGAGCAGTACTTC. It codes for CASSSGAGPYEQYF.

This clone was seen just once. The chain links TRBV28 to TRBJ2-7, with TRBD1 identical over 8 bases. The CDR3 is 16 amino acids. Trimming cost V 3 bases and J 2 bases; bases outside gene matches: 9. The germline CDR1 and CDR2 sequences are MDHEN and SYDVKM. Here the CDR3 DNA reads TGTGCCAGCAGTTTCCTCCTTCGGGACAGGACCTACGAGCAGTACTTC. Its protein product is CASSFLLRDRTYEQYF.

The V gene is TRBV3-1 (or the pseudogene TRBV3-2), the J gene TRBJ2-1, with a weak D call TRBD1 (5 bases). The CDR3 has 15 residues. Trimming stripped 4 bases from V and 10 bases from J, with 20 bases between. Germline lookup yields CDR1 LGHDT and CDR2 YNNKEL (reference sequence). The CDR3 coding sequence is TGTGCCAGCAGCCTAGTCTATAGTGGGGCTTTGGAGCAGTTCTTC. This encodes CASSLVYSGALEQFF.

The V gene is TRBV6-1, the J gene TRBJ2-7; D is possibly TRBD2 (5 bases). Germline CDR1 and CDR2: MNHNS and SASEGT. The CDR3 is 14 residues long. Trimming shortened V by 2 bases and J by 3 bases, and 11 bases separated the two germline ends. CDR3 in amino acids: CASSERTRVYEQYF. CDR3 nucleotides: TGTGCCAGCAGTGAAAGGACGAGGGTCTACGAGCAGTACTTC.

The rearrangement uses TRBV30 and TRBJ2-7, with 8 bases fitting TRBD1. Losses at the gene ends were 3 bases for V and 3 bases for J; bases not matched to a gene: 7. The germline V gene has CDR1 GTSNPN and CDR2 SVGIG (reference sequence). The CDR3 contains 14 residues. For the CDR3, the DNA is TGTGCCTGGAGCGCAGGGGGCTTAAGCTACGAGCAGTACTTC. It codes for CAWSAGGLSYEQYF. Variable domain in full (rest from reference TRBV30 and TRBJ2-7): SQTIHQWPATLVQPVGSPLSLECTVEGTSNPNLYWYRQAAGRGLQLLFYSVGIGQISSEVPQNLSASRPQDRQFILSSKKLLLSDSGFYLCAWSAGGLSYEQYFGPGTRLTVT.

The rearrangement joins TRBV6-2 or TRBV6-3 to TRBJ2-5; D is perhaps TRBD1 (6 bases). Germline CDR1 and CDR2: MNHEY and SVGEGT. The CDR3 is made up of 16 amino acids. Deletions cut 4 bases from V and 2 bases from J, with 17 bases between. CDR3 sequence reads: CASSFVMGQLQETQYF. In DNA form, the CDR3 reads TGTGCCAGCAGTTTTGTAATGGGACAACTACAAGAGACCCAGTACTTC.

The chain uses TRBV21-1 and TRBJ1-2. TRBV21-1 is assigned pseudogene status. The CDR3 is 13 residues long. The CDR3 nucleotides are TGTGCCAGCGCGGGGAACCTTAACTATGGCTACACCTTC. Translated: CASAGNLNYGYTF.

The chain combines TRBV2 with TRBJ2-1, with 12 positions matching TRBD2. The V segment lost 10 bases and the J segment 7 bases; nucleotides outside the gene matches: 20. Germline V gives CDR1 SNHLY, CDR2 FYNNEI. The CDR3 consists of 18 residues. The CDR3 sequence: CATLASGGAKAGANEQFF. As DNA, the CDR3 is TGTGCCACCCTGGCTAGCGGGGGGGCAAAAGCGGGGGCTAATGAGCAGTTCTTC. The variable domain in full, completed from reference TRBV2 and TRBJ2-1, reads EPEVTQTPSHQVTQMGQEVILRCVPISNHLYFYWYRQILGQKVEFLVSFYNNEISEKSEIFDDQFSVERPDGSNFTLKIRSTKLEDSAMYFCATLASGGAKAGANEQFFGPGTRLTVL.

The chain links TRBV5-4 to TRBJ1-1, with 9 bases identical to TRBD1. The CDR3 sequence is 13 residues long. Germline loops: CDR1 SGHNT, CDR2 YYREEE (reference sequence). V lost 4 bases to trimming and J lost 4 bases; unmatched junction nucleotides: 2. Written as DNA, the CDR3 is TGTGCCAGCAGCCAGACAGGGGGCACTGAAGCTTTCTTT. It codes for CASSQTGGTEAFF.

This chain links TRBV5-5 with TRBJ2-5; 9 nucleotides align to TRBD1. CDR1 is SGHKS and CDR2 is YYEKEE in the germline V gene (reference sequence). CDR3 length: 15 amino acids. The junction had 7 bases not matched to a gene; V was cut back by 2 bases and J by 5 bases. This CDR3 reads CASSFAQGAAETQYF. The CDR3 DNA follows: TGTGCCAGCAGCTTTGCACAGGGGGCTGCTGAGACCCAGTACTTC.

The chain joins TRBV3-1 (or the pseudogene TRBV3-2) to TRBJ1-5; 8 bases agree with TRBD1. Germline trimming cut 3 bases from V and 6 bases from J; bases unmatched to any gene: 7. Germline assignment: CDR1 LGHDT and CDR2 YNNKEL (reference sequence). There are 15 residues in the CDR3. For the CDR3, the DNA is TGTGCCAGCAGCCACAGGACAGGGAAGAGTCAGCCCCAGCATTTT. This encodes CASSHRTGKSQPQHF.

V gene TRBV18 combines with J gene TRBJ2-5; D is ambiguous. The ends were cut back, 0 bases at V and 4 bases at J, with 12 bases in the middle. The CDR3 spans 15 residues. Germline values: CDR1 KGHSH, CDR2 LQKENI. The CDR3 sequence is CASSPPSQFGETQYF. The CDR3, as DNA: TGTGCCAGCTCACCACCGTCACAGTTCGGAGAGACCCAGTACTTC.

The chain joins TRBV28 to TRBJ1-5; TRBD1 matches 7 bases. V gave up 8 bases and J gave up 5 bases; unmatched junction bases: 9. The germline V gene has CDR1 MDHEN and CDR2 SYDVKM. The CDR3 length is 14 residues. The CDR3 nucleotides read TGTGCCAGCCAGTCCGGGACAGTTTATCAGCCCCAGCATTTT. As protein: CASQSGTVYQPQHF. Based on the CDR3 plus reference TRBV28 and TRBJ1-5, the full variable domain is DVKVTQSSRYLVKRTGEKVFLECVQDMDHENMFWYRQDPGLGLRLIYFSYDVKMKEKGDIPEGYSVSREKKERFSLILESASTNQTSMYLCASQSGTVYQPQHFGDGTRLSIL.

V gene TRBV5-1 combines with J gene TRBJ1-5, with TRBD1 matching over 11 bases. After removal of 2 bases from V and 7 bases from J, the junction contained 14 bases not matched to a gene. CDR1 is SGHRS, CDR2 YFSETQ, per germline. The CDR3 totals 18 residues. The CDR3 loop is CASSFVPAGTGGSQPQHF. Here the CDR3 DNA reads TGCGCCAGCAGCTTTGTCCCCGCCGGGACAGGGGGAAGCCAGCCCCAGCATTTT. The full variable domain, rest sourced from reference TRBV5-1 and TRBJ1-5, is KAGVTQTPRYLIKTRGQQVTLSCSPISGHRSVSWYQQTPGQGLQFLFEYFSETQRNKGNFPGRFSGRQFSNSRSEMNVSTLELGDSALYLCASSFVPAGTGGSQPQHFGDGTRLSIL.

The rearrangement links TRBV2 to TRBJ1-1; a weak D match, TRBD1 (5 bases). The CDR3 consists of 14 residues. From germline, CDR1 is SNHLY and CDR2 FYNNEI. The V and J ends lost 4 bases and 4 bases respectively, with 13 bases between them. The CDR3 sequence is CASSALGEGTEAFF. As DNA, the CDR3 is TGTGCCAGCAGTGCTTTAGGGGAAGGCACTGAAGCTTTCTTT.

V gene TRBV3-1 (or the pseudogene TRBV3-2) combines with J gene TRBJ2-1; D possibly corresponds to TRBD2 (5 bases). Germline CDR1 LGHDT, CDR2 YNNKEL (reference sequence). The CDR3 consists of 13 residues. V was clipped by 4 bases and J by 6 bases, with 10 bases between them. This CDR3 reads CASSPGLGNEQFF. The CDR3 nucleotides are TGTGCCAGCAGCCCCGGACTTGGCAATGAGCAGTTCTTC.

This chain uses TRBV13 with TRBJ2-5; 10 bases fit TRBD2. This CDR3 contains 17 residues. The V segment lost 0 bases and the J segment 2 bases; nucleotides outside the gene matches: 6. CDR1 is PRHDT and CDR2 is FYEKMQ in the germline V gene (reference sequence). CDR3: CASSLGLAGDNQETQYF. The CDR3 DNA reads as TGTGCCAGCAGCTTAGGCCTAGCGGGGGATAATCAAGAGACCCAGTACTTC.

This sequence joins TRBV5-1 and TRBJ2-2; 8 positions match TRBD2. V dropped 1 base and J dropped 9; count of bases not matched to a gene: 14. The germline gives CDR1 SGHRS, CDR2 YFSETQ. The CDR3 has 17 amino acids. CDR3 coding DNA: TGCGCCAGCAGCTTGATAATGGCGGGGGGCAGAATCCGGGAGCTGTTTTTT. As protein: CASSLIMAGGRIRELFF.

This chain uses TRBV3-1 (or the pseudogene TRBV3-2) with TRBJ2-3, with 13 bases fitting TRBD2. The germline gives CDR1 LGHDT, CDR2 YNNKEL (reference sequence). V shed 4 bases, J shed 6 bases, and the junction held 13 bases outside the gene matches. The CDR3 covers 18 residues. CDR3 residues: CASSPGLAGRGGWDTQYF. DNA for the CDR3: TGTGCCAGCAGCCCGGGACTAGCGGGGAGGGGGGGCTGGGATACGCAGTATTTT.